This entry describes one T cell receptor (beta chain). The CDR3 runs to 12 residues. The V gene's germline CDR1 is MNHNY and CDR2 SVGAGI (reference sequence). V shed 3 bases and J shed 5 bases, with 5 bases lying between them. The data derive from a study of control samples from healthy donors and cancer patients. The repertoire was sequenced with immunoSEQ multiplex PCR; TCRdb's copy has only in-frame clones and lacks some. The sample carries some 96,000 clones, roughly 87% recorded once. The origin of this receptor is a woman aged 45-65 years in good health. The V call is TRBV6-6, the J call TRBJ2-1, with D hard to call. The specimen was blood. CDR3 sequence reads: CASSYTDNEQFF. As DNA, the CDR3 is TGTGCCAGCAGTTATACTGACAATGAGCAGTTCTTC.